These 24 T cell receptor beta chains share one sample of origin, sequenced in a study of cytotoxic CD8 clonotypes in ibrutinib-treated CLL. Only in-frame clones appear in the TCRdb table, and some are missing; sequencing was by immunoSEQ multiplex PCR. The table lists around 250,000 clones, under 75% of them singletons. This specimen was PBMCs, taken after 24 months of ibrutinib treatment. The receptors shown here come from a human donor with chronic lymphocytic leukemia.

The chain has TRBV5-8 and TRBJ1-5, with D unresolved. Trimming took off 0 bases at V and 9 bases at J, with 13 bases between the two ends. From germline, CDR1 is SGHTS and CDR2 YDEGEE. The CDR3 consists of 14 residues. In DNA form, the CDR3 reads TGTGCCAGCAGCTTGGATCGGAGTTTGCGGCCCCAGCATTTT. The encoded protein is CASSLDRSLRPQHF.

V and J are TRBV30 and TRBJ1-5; D is unresolved. The V and J ends lost 1 base and 1 base respectively, with 8 bases between them. This CDR3 is built from 14 residues. Germline lookup yields CDR1 GTSNPN and CDR2 SVGIG (reference sequence). The CDR3 is CAWSGRKSNQPQHF. The CDR3 bases are TGTGCCTGGAGTGGTCGTAAGAGCAATCAGCCCCAGCATTTT.

This clone was counted only a few times. The chain is built from TRBV2 and TRBJ1-4; D is unclear. The CDR3 is 10 amino acids. Germline V gene lookup returns CDR1 SNHLY and CDR2 FYNNEI. V was pared by 3 bases and J by 7 bases, with 0 bases between. The CDR3 loop is CASSDEKLFF. The CDR3 DNA follows: TGTGCCAGCAGTGATGAAAAACTGTTTTTT.

V is TRBV2 and J is TRBJ2-1; 12 positions agree with TRBD2. J lost 6 bases, V lost 6 bases, and 3 bases had no gene match. The CDR3 sequence is 14 residues long. Germline CDR1 and CDR2: SNHLY and FYNNEI. The CDR3 DNA reads as TGTGCCAGCAGAGCGACTAGCGGGGGCAATGAGCAGTTCTTC. Residues: CASRATSGGNEQFF.

The V gene is TRBV11-2, the J gene TRBJ1-1; 8 nucleotides agree with TRBD1. The CDR3 loop spans 12 amino acids. V lost 5 bases, J lost 12 bases, and 8 bases stayed unmatched. Germline CDR1 reads SGHAT; CDR2 reads FQNNGV. This chain's CDR3 is CASSPGQGMTFF. The CDR3 DNA reads TGTGCCAGCAGCCCCGGACAGGGTATGACTTTCTTT. The full variable domain, in which reference TRBV11-2 and TRBJ1-1 provide the parts outside the CDR3, is EAGVAQSPRYKIIEKRQSVAFWCNPISGHATLYWYQQILGQGPKLLIQFQNNGVVDDSQLPKDRFSAERLKGVDSTLKIQPAKLEDSAVYLCASSPGQGMTFFGQGTRLTVV.

The rearrangement uses TRBV19 and TRBJ1-4, with 10 bases fitting TRBD1. This CDR3 has 12 amino acids. Losses at the gene ends were 4 bases for V and 15 bases for J; bases not matched to a gene: 5. Germline assignment: CDR1 LNHDA and CDR2 SQIVND (reference sequence). The CDR3 protein is CASSNAGQGMFF. CDR3 nucleotide sequence: TGTGCCAGTAGTAACGCGGGACAGGGGATGTTTTTT. Full variable domain (outside the CDR3, taken from reference TRBV19 and TRBJ1-4): DGGITQSPKYLFRKEGQNVTLSCEQNLNHDAMYWYRQDPGQGLRLIYYSQIVNDFQKGDIAEGYSVSREKKESFPLTVTSAQKNPTAFYLCASSNAGQGMFFGSGTQLSVL.

This sequence joins TRBV6-6 and TRBJ1-5; D gene ambiguous. The CDR3 length is 12 residues. CDR1 and CDR2 from the germline V gene are MNHNY and SVGAGI (reference sequence). The ends were cut back, 4 bases at V and 7 bases at J, with 8 bases in the middle. The CDR3 loop is CASSSVEQPQHF. The CDR3 bases are TGTGCCAGCAGTTCGGTGGAGCAGCCCCAGCATTTT.

This clone was observed a few times. The gene calls are TRBV6-5 and TRBJ2-7; tentative D call: TRBD2 (5 bases). The CDR3 length is 13 residues. Germline V lookup: CDR1 MNHEY, CDR2 SVGAGI. The ends were cut back, 10 bases at V and 1 base at J, with 14 bases in the middle. CDR3 nucleotide sequence: TGTGCCACCAGACTAACGAGGTCCTACGAGCAGTACTTC. This gives the protein CATRLTRSYEQYF.

The chain uses TRBV10-3 and TRBJ2-1; 8 nucleotides line up with TRBD2. J was trimmed by 5 bases and V by 6 bases; bases with no gene match: 3. Germline CDR1 reads ENHRY; CDR2 reads SYGVKD. This CDR3 contains 13 residues. Here the CDR3 DNA reads TGTGCCATCAGGGGACTAGGGAACAATGAGCAGTTCTTC. This codes for CAIRGLGNNEQFF.

The rearrangement joins TRBV4-2 to TRBJ1-4; D not resolved. Per the germline V gene, CDR1 is LGHNA and CDR2 is YNFKEQ. This CDR3 contains 15 residues. The ends were cut back, 0 bases at V and 7 bases at J, with 12 bases in the middle. This CDR3 reads CASSQDPSSGEKLFF. The CDR3 DNA follows: TGTGCCAGCAGCCAAGATCCGTCCTCTGGTGAAAAACTGTTTTTT.

This chain links TRBV5-1 with TRBJ2-3; D might be TRBD2 (6 bases). V lost 4 bases, J lost 8 bases, and 11 bases lay in between. CDR3 length: 12 amino acids. Per the germline V gene, CDR1 is SGHRS and CDR2 is YFSETQ. CDR3 amino acids: CASSTFGGTQYF. CDR3 sequence (DNA): TGCGCCAGCAGCACCTTCGGGGGTACGCAGTATTTT.

This clone was seen more than once but under ten times. The rearrangement uses TRBV10-2 and TRBJ2-7, with 11 bases aligning to TRBD2. CDR1 is WSHSY and CDR2 is SAAADI in the germline V gene. The CDR3 contains 16 residues. Germline trimming cut 4 bases from V and 5 bases from J; bases unmatched to any gene: 10. The CDR3, as DNA: TGCGCCAGCAGTGGCACAACTAGCGGGAGTCGGCACGAGCAGTACTTC. It encodes CASSGTTSGSRHEQYF.

The chain combines TRBV18 with TRBJ2-7; D gene uncertain. V lost 6 bases and J lost 5, with 8 bases in between. Germline V gives CDR1 KGHSH, CDR2 LQKENI. The CDR3 contains 11 residues. CDR3 amino acids: CASSRKDEQYF. The CDR3 coding sequence is TGTGCCAGCTCCCGCAAAGACGAGCAGTACTTC.

The CDR3 sequence is CASSLMDRIPTYEQYF. The CDR3 DNA follows: TGTGCCAGCAGCCTGATGGACAGGATCCCCACCTACGAGCAGTACTTC. The chain employs TRBV7-9 and TRBJ2-7; 7 bases match TRBD1. The V segment lost 5 bases and the J segment 2 bases; nucleotides outside the gene matches: 12. The germline V gene encodes CDR1 SEHNR and CDR2 FQNEAQ (reference sequence). CDR3 length: 16 residues.

The rearrangement links TRBV28 to TRBJ1-3; 7 bases fit TRBD1. The CDR3 extends over 16 amino acids. Trimming removed 6 bases from V and 0 bases from J; junction bases left unmatched: 8. CDR1 MDHEN and CDR2 SYDVKM come from the germline V gene. The CDR3 DNA reads TGTGCCAGCAGCCAAACCGGACAGGTCTCTGGAAACACCATATATTTT. This translates into CASSQTGQVSGNTIYF. Looking up the rest from reference TRBV28 and TRBJ1-3 gives the full variable domain: DVKVTQSSRYLVKRTGEKVFLECVQDMDHENMFWYRQDPGLGLRLIYFSYDVKMKEKGDIPEGYSVSREKKERFSLILESASTNQTSMYLCASSQTGQVSGNTIYFGEGSWLTVV.

This clone was detected only a few times. The chain has TRBV7-2 and TRBJ1-5; no clear D gene. Germline CDR1 reads SGHTA; CDR2 reads FQGNSA. The CDR3 runs to 14 residues. Trimming took off 1 base at V and 4 bases at J, with 8 bases between the two ends. The CDR3 sequence is CASSLGWENQPQHF. DNA of the CDR3: TGTGCCAGCAGCTTAGGTTGGGAAAATCAGCCCCAGCATTTT.

This clone was counted between two and nine times. V is TRBV2 and J is TRBJ2-7; TRBD1 or TRBD2 may be the D gene (5 bases each). The CDR3 extends over 11 amino acids. Deletions cut 8 bases from V and 12 bases from J, with 17 bases between. Germline assignment: CDR1 SNHLY and CDR2 FYNNEI. The CDR3: CASGEGEGRYF. The CDR3 bases are TGTGCCAGCGGGGAAGGAGAGGGGAGGTACTTC.

This chain connects TRBV9 to TRBJ2-7; D is possibly TRBD2 (6 bases). The CDR3 consists of 14 residues. Trimming took off 2 bases at V and 2 bases at J, with 11 bases between the two ends. Germline V gives CDR1 SGDLS, CDR2 YYNGEE. CDR3 in amino acids: CASSVGTSPYEQYF. The CDR3 coding sequence is TGTGCCAGCAGCGTTGGGACTTCCCCCTACGAGCAGTACTTC.

The count of this clone is one. The chain uses TRBV10-1 and TRBJ2-7; 11 bases match TRBD2. Germline loops: CDR1 WNHNN, CDR2 SYGVQD (reference sequence). CDR3 length: 15 amino acids. J gave up 6 bases and V 6 bases, and 10 bases lay outside the gene matches. The CDR3 loop is CASSTSGRMFGEQYF. The CDR3 nucleotides are TGCGCCAGCAGCACTAGCGGGAGAATGTTCGGCGAGCAGTACTTC.

J is TRBJ2-1 and V is TRBV5-6; D remains ambiguous. The CDR3 contains 14 residues. The V and J ends lost 0 bases and 2 bases respectively, with 6 bases between them. The germline V gene has CDR1 SGHDT and CDR2 YYEEEE. Written as DNA, the CDR3 is TGTGCCAGCAGCTTGGACTTTACCTACAATGAGCAGTTCTTC. Amino acids: CASSLDFTYNEQFF. Filled out from reference TRBV5-6 and TRBJ2-1, the complete variable domain reads DAGVTQSPTHLIKTRGQQVTLRCSPKSGHDTVSWYQQALGQGPQFIFQYYEEEERQRGNFPDRFSGHQFPNYSSELNVNALLLGDSALYLCASSLDFTYNEQFFGPGTRLTVL.

V and J are TRBV6-5 and TRBJ1-1, with TRBD1 matching 10 bases. Germline values: CDR1 MNHEY, CDR2 SVGAGI. V lost 4 bases, J lost 4 bases, and 6 bases stayed unmatched. The CDR3 is 15 amino acids. The CDR3 DNA reads as TGTGCCAGCAGTTCCGGACAGGGGGAGAGCACTGAAGCTTTCTTT. Amino acids: CASSSGQGESTEAFF.

This clone was seen a handful of times. The V gene is TRBV7-9, the J gene TRBJ2-7; no clear D gene. Germline-derived CDR1 and CDR2 are SEHNR and FQNEAQ (reference sequence). This CDR3 has 13 residues. Trimming took 5 bases from V and 9 from J, leaving 17 bases between them. The CDR3 loop is CASSPPTLQLQYF. CDR3 DNA sequence: TGTGCCAGCAGCCCACCTACTTTGCAGCTGCAGTACTTC.

This clone occurred many times. V is TRBV19 and J is TRBJ2-3; the match to TRBD2 covers 9 bases. Germline CDR1 is LNHDA and CDR2 is SQIVND (reference sequence). The length of the CDR3 is 13 residues. V dropped 8 bases and J dropped 7; count of bases not matched to a gene: 7. CDR3: CASDSGGHNTQYF. The DNA of the CDR3 is TGTGCCAGTGACAGCGGGGGGCACAATACGCAGTATTTT.

The chain links TRBV10-3 to TRBJ2-7; TRBD1 agrees at 11 bases. The germline V gene encodes CDR1 ENHRY and CDR2 SYGVKD. CDR3 length equals 13 residues. With V trimmed by 9 bases and J by 7 bases, 8 bases remained unmatched. The DNA for the CDR3 is TGTGCCATAACCGATGGACAGGGGGCAGAGCAGTACTTC. Protein product: CAITDGQGAEQYF.